These 27 T cell receptor beta chains share one sample of origin, sequenced in a study of blood T cell repertoires in COVID-19. Clones were read by immunoSEQ multiplex PCR, and TCRdb kept only the in-frame ones, dropping some. Of hundreds of thousands of clones listed, over 70% are singletons. Sequencing was carried out using peripheral blood. These receptor sequences come from a man aged 80 or over with acute or convalescent COVID-19.

The chain joins TRBV2 to TRBJ1-6; 9 bases are a match to TRBD1. Germline V gene data show CDR1 as SNHLY and CDR2 as FYNNEI. The CDR3 runs to 17 residues. Losses at the gene ends were 3 bases for V and 8 bases for J; bases not matched to a gene: 11. CDR3: CASSEPTGGGGHSPLHF. DNA of the CDR3: TGTGCCAGCAGTGAGCCTACAGGGGGCGGGGGCCATTCACCCCTCCACTTT.

The genes are TRBV14 and TRBJ1-1; D perhaps matches TRBD1 (6 bases). The CDR3 extends over 13 amino acids. Between the trimmed V and J ends, which lost 3 bases and 7 bases, there was a span of 12 bases. Germline loops: CDR1 SGHDN, CDR2 FVKESK. The CDR3 nucleotides are TGTGCCAGCAGCCAGGGGGCTAAGGGTGAAGCTTTCTTT. It encodes CASSQGAKGEAFF.

The chain employs TRBV28 and TRBJ2-7, with D perhaps TRBD1 (5 bases). CDR1 and CDR2 (germline): MDHEN, SYDVKM. CDR3 length equals 15 residues. The ends were cut back, 3 bases at V and 2 bases at J, with 14 bases in the middle. This CDR3 reads CASSFPGRATYEQYF. The CDR3 DNA reads TGTGCCAGCAGTTTCCCGGGCAGGGCGACCTACGAGCAGTACTTC.

The chain recombines TRBV29-1 with TRBJ2-3; D gene ambiguous. The ends were cut back, 6 bases at V and 2 bases at J, with 9 bases in the middle. This CDR3 spans 12 amino acids. CDR1 and CDR2 from the germline V gene are SQVTM and ANQGSEA. CDR3: CSVNEATDTQYF. CDR3 DNA sequence: TGCAGCGTAAACGAAGCCACAGATACGCAGTATTTT.

The V gene is TRBV19, the J gene TRBJ1-3; D is unclear. With 8 bases removed from V and 0 bases from J, the gap between germline ends came to 8 bases. CDR1 and CDR2 (germline): LNHDA, SQIVND (reference sequence). The CDR3 covers 13 residues. As DNA, the CDR3 is TGTGCCAGTCGCAGGTTCTCTGGAAACACCATATATTTT. It specifies CASRRFSGNTIYF.

This rearrangement joins TRBV4-2 to TRBJ1-4; the D is unclear. The length of the CDR3 is 16 residues. Germline CDR1 reads LGHNA; CDR2 reads YNFKEQ. V was cut by 6 bases and J by 0 bases, with 14 bases left in between. The CDR3 sequence is CASRPRQDATNEKLFF. The DNA for the CDR3 is TGTGCCAGCAGACCAAGGCAGGATGCAACTAATGAAAAACTGTTTTTT.

The chain links TRBV7-2 to TRBJ2-7; tentatively, D is TRBD1 (7 bases). This CDR3 comprises 16 residues. Germline CDR1 SGHTA, CDR2 FQGNSA. The V end lost 5 bases, the J end lost 6 bases, and 23 bases lay between the germline ends. The CDR3 reads CASSPRQGRLGGEQYF. The CDR3 nucleotides read TGTGCCAGCAGCCCCCGACAGGGCCGTTTGGGGGGCGAGCAGTACTTC.

The chain joins TRBV5-1 to TRBJ2-2, with 9 bases aligning to TRBD1. There are 16 residues in the CDR3. Germline lookup yields CDR1 SGHRS and CDR2 YFSETQ. The V and J ends lost 4 bases and 7 bases, in that order; junction bases with no gene match: 11. CDR3 coding DNA: TGCGCCAGCAGCCCGTCCGGGACAGGGAGTATCGGGGAGCTGTTTTTT. Its translation: CASSPSGTGSIGELFF.

The chain links TRBV11-2 to TRBJ2-7; 8 bases map to TRBD1. The length of the CDR3 is 14 residues. The junction had 9 bases not matched to a gene; V was cut back by 5 bases and J by 6 bases. Germline CDR1 and CDR2: SGHAT and FQNNGV. CDR3 DNA sequence: TGTGCCAGCAGCGCCCTACGGGACAGGCCCGAGCAGTACTTC. Encoded protein: CASSALRDRPEQYF.

This chain connects TRBV5-1 to TRBJ2-7; 7 bases line up with TRBD2. CDR3 length equals 13 residues. Germline V gene lookup returns CDR1 SGHRS and CDR2 YFSETQ. Losses at the gene ends were 1 base for V and 4 bases for J; bases not matched to a gene: 2. CDR3 nucleotide sequence: TGCGCCAGCAGCTTGCAGCGGGGTTACGAGCAGTACTTC. Its translation: CASSLQRGYEQYF. The full variable domain, its missing parts supplied by reference TRBV5-1 and TRBJ2-7, is KAGVTQTPRYLIKTRGQQVTLSCSPISGHRSVSWYQQTPGQGLQFLFEYFSETQRNKGNFPGRFSGRQFSNSRSEMNVSTLELGDSALYLCASSLQRGYEQYFGPGTRLTVT.

Concerning this clone itself: The identical CDR3 is also encoded by other nucleotide sequences in the sample. The chain joins TRBV28 to TRBJ2-7, with D possibly being TRBD1 (5 bases). The CDR3 has 13 residues. Between the trimmed V and J ends, which lost 4 bases and 2 bases, there was a span of 9 bases. In germline, CDR1 is MDHEN, CDR2 SYDVKM. CDR3 nucleotides: TGTGCCAGCAGTTCCGGACAAACCTACGAGCAGTACTTC. It encodes CASSSGQTYEQYF.

J is TRBJ1-5 and V is TRBV7-2; D is unresolved. This CDR3 region has 13 residues. CDR1 and CDR2 from the germline V gene are SGHTA and FQGNSA. With 2 bases removed from V and 7 bases from J, the gap between germline ends came to 9 bases. CDR3 protein: CASSLSTQQPQHF. In DNA form, the CDR3 reads TGTGCCAGCAGCTTATCTACACAGCAGCCCCAGCATTTT.

V gene TRBV27 combines with J gene TRBJ2-2; D gene ambiguous. V was pared by 3 bases and J by 3 bases, with 5 bases between. The CDR3 consists of 13 residues. Germline V CDR1 and CDR2: MNHEY, SMNVEV (reference sequence). The CDR3 region is CASSFLYTGELFF. DNA for the CDR3: TGTGCCAGCAGTTTCTTATACACCGGGGAGCTGTTTTTT.

This sequence joins TRBV30 and TRBJ1-1, with 8 positions matching TRBD1. Losses at the gene ends were 4 bases for V and 6 bases for J; bases not matched to a gene: 7. The CDR3 is made up of 13 amino acids. Germline CDR1 is GTSNPN and CDR2 is SVGIG (reference sequence). The CDR3 coding sequence is TGTGCCTGGAACAGACAGGGGTTCGCTGAAGCTTTCTTT. Encoded protein: CAWNRQGFAEAFF.

The chain employs TRBV7-2 and TRBJ2-1; tentatively, D is TRBD2 (6 bases). Trimming removed 3 bases at V and 1 base at J, with 10 bases between. The CDR3 loop spans 15 amino acids. The germline gives CDR1 SGHTA, CDR2 FQGNSA. The CDR3 here is CASSLTRGSYNEQFF. The CDR3 DNA reads as TGTGCCAGCAGCTTGACTCGGGGGTCCTACAATGAGCAGTTCTTC.

This clone was picked up one time. The chain joins TRBV4-2 to TRBJ2-3, with TRBD2 identical over 9 bases. V lost 0 bases to trimming and J lost 4 bases; unmatched junction nucleotides: 8. The V gene's germline CDR1 is LGHNA and CDR2 YNFKEQ. The CDR3 spans 17 residues. The CDR3 reads CASSQDVASGVADTQYF. CDR3 coding DNA: TGTGCCAGCAGCCAAGATGTGGCTAGCGGGGTGGCAGATACGCAGTATTTT.

V gene TRBV3-1 (or the pseudogene TRBV3-2) combines with J gene TRBJ1-2; D may be TRBD1 (5 bases). Trimming pared 1 base from V and 0 bases from J, leaving 15 bases between. Germline V gene data show CDR1 as LGHDT and CDR2 as YNNKEL (reference sequence). The CDR3 length is 17 residues. CDR3 DNA sequence: TGTGCCAGCAGCCAAGGTGCTCTCGGGGGAGCTAACTATGGCTACACCTTC. Its protein is CASSQGALGGANYGYTF.

The rearrangement joins TRBV5-1 to TRBJ1-1; weak D call: TRBD1 (5 bases). The CDR3 is made up of 13 amino acids. From germline, CDR1 is SGHRS and CDR2 YFSETQ. The germline V and J ends were trimmed by 7 bases and 4 bases, with 14 bases remaining between them. The CDR3, as DNA: TGCGCCAGCGTGTCGGGTCAGGGCACTGAAGCTTTCTTT. Amino acids: CASVSGQGTEAFF.

The rearrangement joins TRBV6-4 to TRBJ2-7; D uncertain. CDR1 MRHNA and CDR2 SNTAGT come from the germline V gene. The CDR3 sequence is 15 residues long. Trimming cost V 6 bases and J 3 bases, with 18 bases left between them. CDR3 sequence (DNA): TGTGCCAGCAGCGTTCCCTCTGACACCTTCTACGAGCAGTACTTC. This translates into CASSVPSDTFYEQYF.

V usage is TRBV28 and J usage is TRBJ2-2; D might be TRBD2 (7 bases). Germline values: CDR1 MDHEN, CDR2 SYDVKM. Trimming left V 9 bases short and J 0 bases short, with 14 bases between. The CDR3 totals 15 residues. CDR3 amino acids: CASKGGGANTGELFF. CDR3 nucleotide sequence: TGTGCCAGTAAAGGAGGGGGGGCGAACACCGGGGAGCTGTTTTTT. The full variable domain, rest sourced from reference TRBV28 and TRBJ2-2, is DVKVTQSSRYLVKRTGEKVFLECVQDMDHENMFWYRQDPGLGLRLIYFSYDVKMKEKGDIPEGYSVSREKKERFSLILESASTNQTSMYLCASKGGGANTGELFFGEGSRLTVL.

In its sample, this clone was seen once. This rearrangement joins TRBV9 to TRBJ2-3, with D possibly TRBD2 on 5 matching bases. The CDR3 contains 10 residues. Trimming took off 7 bases at V and 5 bases at J, with 5 bases between the two ends. Germline values: CDR1 SGDLS, CDR2 YYNGEE. CDR3 nucleotide sequence: TGTGCCAGCGAGGGAGATACGCAGTATTTT. The encoded protein is CASEGDTQYF.

Here the CDR3 reads CASSLRRTSVISGANVLTF. CDR3 nucleotides: TGTGCCAGCAGTCTCCGCCGAACTAGCGTGATCTCTGGGGCCAACGTCCTGACTTTC. The chain recombines TRBV6-2 or TRBV6-3 with TRBJ2-6; 7 positions match TRBD2. Losses at the gene ends were 5 bases for V and 0 bases for J; bases not matched to a gene: 13. The CDR3 is made up of 19 amino acids. The germline CDR1 and CDR2 sequences are MNHEY and SVGEGT.

This rearrangement joins TRBV3-1 (or the pseudogene TRBV3-2) to TRBJ1-6, with 9 bases lining up with TRBD1. The CDR3 is made up of 14 amino acids. After removal of 5 bases from V and 7 bases from J, the junction contained 3 bases not matched to a gene. The germline V gene has CDR1 LGHDT and CDR2 YNNKEL (reference sequence). The CDR3 is CASSYGQGNSPLHF. CDR3 bases: TGTGCCAGCAGCTATGGACAGGGGAATTCACCCCTCCACTTT.

The chain couples TRBV2 to TRBJ2-5; D remains ambiguous. Trimming removed 8 bases at V and 5 bases at J, with 9 bases between. The CDR3 has 11 residues. Germline V gene lookup returns CDR1 SNHLY and CDR2 FYNNEI. CDR3 amino acids: CASGLKETQYF. CDR3 nucleotide sequence: TGTGCCAGCGGGCTCAAGGAGACCCAGTACTTC.

The chain employs TRBV6-1 and TRBJ1-3, with D unclear. Germline CDR1 and CDR2: MNHNS and SASEGT. V lost 2 bases, J lost 2 bases, and 10 bases lay in between. The CDR3 is 15 residues long. The CDR3: CASSEKMGTGNTIYF. The CDR3 nucleotides are TGTGCCAGCAGTGAAAAAATGGGCACTGGAAACACCATATATTTT.

The CDR3 loop reads CASTLQGNQPQHF. Here the CDR3 DNA reads TGTGCCAGTACCCTACAGGGGAATCAGCCCCAGCATTTT. The chain has TRBV19 and TRBJ1-5; TRBD1 agrees at 7 bases. The CDR3 sequence is 13 residues long. J was trimmed by 4 bases and V by 7 bases; bases with no gene match: 4. Germline loops: CDR1 LNHDA, CDR2 SQIVND (reference sequence).

The table lists this clone with a count of one. The chain is built from TRBV28 and TRBJ2-1, with 7 bases lining up with TRBD2. V gave up 5 bases and J gave up 3 bases; unmatched junction bases: 7. The CDR3 extends over 15 amino acids. Germline V gene sequence: CDR1 MDHEN, CDR2 SYDVKM. This chain's CDR3 is CASSGSRENYNEQFF. The CDR3 region has the DNA TGTGCCAGCAGTGGGTCGCGGGAGAACTACAATGAGCAGTTCTTC.